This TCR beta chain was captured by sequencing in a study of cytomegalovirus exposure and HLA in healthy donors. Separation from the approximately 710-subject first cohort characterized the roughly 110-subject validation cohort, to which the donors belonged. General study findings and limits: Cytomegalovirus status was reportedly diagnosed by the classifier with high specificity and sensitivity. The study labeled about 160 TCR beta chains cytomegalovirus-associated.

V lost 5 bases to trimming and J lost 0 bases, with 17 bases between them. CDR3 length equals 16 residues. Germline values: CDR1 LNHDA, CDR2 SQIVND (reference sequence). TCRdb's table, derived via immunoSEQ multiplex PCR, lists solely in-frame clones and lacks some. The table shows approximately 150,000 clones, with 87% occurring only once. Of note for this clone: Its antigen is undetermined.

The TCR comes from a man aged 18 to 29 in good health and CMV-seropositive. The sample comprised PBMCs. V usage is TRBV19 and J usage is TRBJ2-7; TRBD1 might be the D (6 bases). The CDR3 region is CASSSSGARDSYEQYF. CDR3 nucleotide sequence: TGTGCCAGTAGTTCCTCAGGGGCCCGTGACTCCTACGAGCAGTACTTC. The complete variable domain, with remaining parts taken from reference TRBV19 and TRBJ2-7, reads DGGITQSPKYLFRKEGQNVTLSCEQNLNHDAMYWYRQDPGQGLRLIYYSQIVNDFQKGDIAEGYSVSREKKESFPLTVTSAQKNPTAFYLCASSSSGARDSYEQYFGPGTRLTVT.